Listed below are T cell receptor beta chains from one sample, sequenced in a study of human T cells and chemical hapten exposure. TCRdb processed the RACE reads anew with MiXCR; each CDR3 protein has one entry. The profile shows tens of thousands of distinct CDR3 sequences, around 9.3% of them singletons. The input for sequencing was whole blood, taken in connection with sensitization to the hapten diphenylcyclopropenone (DPC). All receptors derive from a woman aged 45-59 years with alopecia areata. Some clones in this sample may be carry-over from other donors' samples. CDR3s include the opening cysteine and the closing phenylalanine or tryptophan. D genes are given only for firm matches. Rows may omit the clone size; those that give it use once, few, many or a size class.

few TRBJ1-4 - 15 TRBV29-1 CSVGVPGATNEKLFF TGCAGCGTTGGGGTGCCGGGTGCAACTAATGAAAAACTGTTTTTT
many TRBJ2-2 - 14 TRBV28 CASSFPRSTGELFF TGTGCCAGCAGTTTTCCCCGGAGCACCGGGGAGCTGTTTTTT
few TRBJ2-7 TRBD2 15 TRBV6-1 CASSEASGRSYEQYF TGTGCCAGCAGTGAAGCTAGCGGGAGGTCCTACGAGCAGTACTTC
few TRBJ2-1 - 16 TRBV7-9 CASSIPSWRGYNEQFF TGTGCCAGCAGCATTCCAAGCTGGAGGGGTTACAATGAGCAGTTCTTC
many TRBJ2-1 TRBD2 16 TRBV5-1 CASSSKTSGKTNEQFF TGCGCCAGCAGCTCGAAGACTAGCGGGAAAACAAATGAGCAGTTCTTC
- TRBJ2-7 - 15 TRBV20-1 CSARPRDFFSYEQYF TGCAGTGCTAGACCGCGGGACTTTTTCTCCTACGAGCAGTACTTC
- TRBJ2-3 - 14 TRBV5-1 CASSLPGRGDTQYF TGCGCCAGCAGCTTACCGGGTCGGGGAGATACGCAGTATTTT
few TRBJ2-4 - 21 TRBV4-3 CASSQDLNRVNLWTAKNIQYF TGCGCCAGCAGCCAAGATTTGAATCGGGTAAACCTTTGGACAGCCAAAAACATTCAGTACTTC
many TRBJ2-1 TRBD2 15 TRBV20-1 CSARTSGRSYNEQFF TGCAGTGCTAGGACTAGCGGGAGGTCATACAATGAGCAGTTCTTC
few TRBJ2-3 - 15 TRBV7-2 CASSFGRGRTDTQYF TGTGCCAGCAGCTTTGGTAGGGGGAGGACAGATACGCAGTATTTT
few TRBJ1-2 - 13 TRBV3-1 CASSQQRPYGYTF TGTGCCAGCAGCCAACAGAGACCGTATGGCTACACCTTC
many TRBJ2-7 TRBD1 15 TRBV11-2 CASSSRTGDPYEQYF TGTGCCAGCAGCTCCCGGACAGGGGACCCCTACGAGCAGTACTTC